Listed here are 13 T cell receptor beta chains from one sample, sequenced in a study of naive and memory T cell subsets. These receptors lack a known antigen. The beta constant-region primer was an equimolar mix of two oligonucleotides covering TRBC1 and TRBC2. Four rounds of PCR amplified the ligated cDNA using nested alpha and beta constant-region primers plus SP2. TCRdb re-called the UMI-ligation and nested PCR reads with MiXCR, one entry per CDR3 protein. This sample has 150,000 or so distinct CDR3 sequences, with roughly 20% found just once. Findings and limits, study-wide: Possibly reflecting memory cells re-expressing CD45RA, a few larger clonotypes occurred in naive repertoires, especially CD8.

Sample: naive CD4+ T cells from blood. The receptor source for this set is a human donor in good health.

The chain recombines TRBV20-1 with TRBJ2-7; D perhaps matches TRBD2 (6 bases). The germline V gene encodes CDR1 DFQATT and CDR2 SNEGSKA (reference sequence). This CDR3 contains 13 residues. Deletions cut 3 bases from V and 6 bases from J, with 15 bases between. The CDR3 region is CSASVPGLGEQYF. As DNA, the CDR3 is TGCAGTGCTAGTGTTCCGGGACTCGGCGAGCAGTACTTC.

This sequence joins TRBV7-2 and TRBJ2-7; 9 positions agree with TRBD2. Germline-derived CDR1 and CDR2 are SGHTA and FQGNSA. J gave up 8 bases and V 5 bases, and 7 bases lay outside the gene matches. CDR3 length: 13 amino acids. The CDR3 DNA sequence: TGTGCCAGCAGCCCCAGGACTAGCGCACAGCAGTACTTC. Translating gives CASSPRTSAQQYF.

The J gene is TRBJ2-1, the V gene TRBV28; TRBD2 agrees at 13 bases. The CDR3 covers 14 residues. Germline CDR1 is MDHEN and CDR2 is SYDVKM. V lost 7 bases to trimming and J lost 9 bases; unmatched junction nucleotides: 6. CDR3 nucleotide sequence: TGTGCCAGCAAATTTGGACTAGCGGGAGTTGAGCAGTTCTTC. Protein: CASKFGLAGVEQFF.

This clonotype appeared a few times. This chain connects TRBV5-1 to TRBJ2-7; D is unresolved. Germline CDR1 and CDR2: SGHRS and YFSETQ. This CDR3 region has 12 residues. The V gene lost 0 bases and the J gene lost 6 bases, with 7 bases spanning the gap. For the CDR3, the DNA is TGCGCCAGCAGCTTGGCAACGACCGAGCAGTACTTC. Protein product: CASSLATTEQYF.

The chain employs TRBV29-1 and TRBJ2-5; TRBD1 is a possible D gene (5 bases). Deletions cut 6 bases from V and 3 bases from J, with 17 bases between. This CDR3 spans 14 amino acids. Germline-derived CDR1 and CDR2 are SQVTM and ANQGSEA. The CDR3 loop reads CSVALGQQKETQYF. The CDR3, as DNA: TGCAGCGTCGCCCTGGGGCAGCAGAAAGAGACCCAGTACTTC. Full variable domain (missing parts from reference TRBV29-1 and TRBJ2-5): SAVISQKPSRDICQRGTSLTIQCQVDSQVTMMFWYRQQPGQSLTLIATANQGSEATYESGFVIDKFPISRPNLTFSTLTVSNMSPEDSSIYLCSVALGQQKETQYFGPGTRLLVL.

Only a few counts were recorded for this clonotype. The CDR3 protein is CASTLTSGTDTQYF. The CDR3 nucleotides read TGTGCCAGCACCCTGACTAGCGGGACGGATACGCAGTATTTT. The chain has TRBV12-3 or TRBV12-4 and TRBJ2-3; 11 bases match TRBD2. Trimming cost V 7 bases and J 6 bases; bases outside gene matches: 6. There are 14 residues in the CDR3.

This chain links TRBV19 with TRBJ2-7; D remains ambiguous. V was trimmed by 3 bases and J by 0 bases, leaving 9 bases between them. CDR1 and CDR2 from the germline V gene are LNHDA and SQIVND (reference sequence). The length of the CDR3 is 14 residues. The CDR3 loop is CASSISDNSYEQYF. DNA of the CDR3: TGTGCCAGTAGTATCAGTGACAACTCCTACGAGCAGTACTTC.

This sequence joins TRBV20-1 and TRBJ1-2, with TRBD1 matching over 9 bases. There are 15 residues in the CDR3. CDR1 DFQATT and CDR2 SNEGSKA come from the germline V gene (reference sequence). Trimming at V came to 3 bases and at J to 7 bases, leaving 12 bases not matched to a gene. This CDR3 reads CSARGTRDREVGYTF. The CDR3 DNA reads TGCAGTGCTAGGGGGACCCGGGACAGGGAGGTTGGCTACACCTTC.

The chain couples TRBV24-1 to TRBJ2-1; 10 bases align to TRBD1. This CDR3 has 16 residues. V gave up 6 bases and J gave up 1 base; unmatched junction bases: 5. Germline-derived CDR1 and CDR2 are KGHDR and SFDVKD. CDR3 coding DNA: TGTGCCACCAGTTGGGGGACAGGGGAATCCTACAATGAGCAGTTCTTC. Amino acids: CATSWGTGESYNEQFF.

The CDR3 sequence is CASSGTSGSSMETQYF. The CDR3 DNA reads TGTGCCAGCAGCGGGACTAGCGGGAGTTCGATGGAGACCCAGTACTTC. The V call is TRBV7-2, the J call TRBJ2-5; 14 positions match TRBD2. CDR1 is SGHTA, CDR2 FQGNSA, per germline. There are 16 residues in the CDR3. V lost 5 bases to trimming and J lost 5 bases; unmatched junction nucleotides: 7.

V is TRBV5-1 and J is TRBJ2-2; D is possibly TRBD1 (5 bases). CDR1 and CDR2 from the germline V gene are SGHRS and YFSETQ. The CDR3 is made up of 16 amino acids. Trimming left V 4 bases short and J 5 bases short, with 18 bases between. The CDR3: CASSRQGRVGTGELFF. CDR3 in DNA: TGCGCCAGCAGCCGGCAGGGCCGAGTAGGAACCGGGGAGCTGTTTTTT.

Only a few counts were recorded for this clonotype. This rearrangement joins TRBV29-1 to TRBJ2-1; D tentatively fits TRBD1 or TRBD2 (5 bases each). The germline V gene has CDR1 SQVTM and CDR2 ANQGSEA. The CDR3 length is 15 residues. V was clipped by 2 bases and J by 7 bases, with 18 bases between them. The CDR3 DNA sequence: TGCAGCGTTGAACCTACTCGGGGCGTGAGAAATGAGCAGTTCTTC. Residues: CSVEPTRGVRNEQFF.

At least ten counts were recorded for this clonotype. V and J are TRBV10-3 and TRBJ2-7; D gene ambiguous. Trimming shortened V by 5 bases and J by 3 bases, and 14 bases separated the two germline ends. The CDR3 has 14 amino acids. Germline V gene data show CDR1 as ENHRY and CDR2 as SYGVKD. The DNA of the CDR3 is TGTGCCATCAGTAAAGAACTTTTGGGCTACGAGCAGTACTTC. This encodes CAISKELLGYEQYF.